This T cell receptor beta chain comes out of a study of blood T cell repertoires in COVID-19. About the research overall: Material from acute and convalescent COVID-19 was sourced from the United States, Italy and Spain. The analysed material was cDNA or gDNA that came from T cells, B-cell-depleted T cells, or PBMCs.

Germline trimming cut 5 bases from V and 1 base from J; bases unmatched to any gene: 5. The CDR3 contains 16 residues. Per germline, CDR1 PRHDT and CDR2 FYEKMQ (reference sequence). In the original analysis: Researchers report that nucleated cell counts were estimated from reference gene primer amplification. Only in-frame clones appear in the TCRdb table, and some are missing; sequencing was by immunoSEQ multiplex PCR. The V and J calls and clone size come from that table; D and trimming were worked out from the DNA. Among roughly 200,000 clones listed, less than 85% were seen once. This clone was recorded once.

The sample consisted of peripheral blood. V is TRBV13 and J is TRBJ2-2; TRBD1 agrees at 9 bases. The sequence was collected from a woman in her 70s with acute or convalescent COVID-19. CDR3 DNA sequence: TGTGCCAGCAGCAGGGGGACAGGGAGGAACACCGGGGAGCTGTTTTTT. Translated, it gives CASSRGTGRNTGELFF.